The clone carrying this TCR beta chain was seen a handful of times. The germline gives CDR1 SGHRS, CDR2 YFSETQ. The CDR3 length is 15 residues. Germline trimming cut 0 bases from V and 4 bases from J; bases unmatched to any gene: 2. The sample originates from a study of blood T cell repertoires in COVID-19. Study overall: The United States, Italy and Spain were the sources of the acute and convalescent COVID-19 samples.

The table came from immunoSEQ multiplex PCR; TCRdb's copy has only in-frame clones and leaves some out. Of about 140,000 clones listed, about three quarters are singletons. The receptor was isolated from a man aged 45-65 years with acute or convalescent COVID-19. Sequenced material: peripheral blood. This rearrangement joins TRBV5-1 to TRBJ2-2; 8 nucleotides align to TRBD1. Here the CDR3 DNA reads TGCGCCAGCAGCTTGGGACAGGGGTCCACCGGGGAGCTGTTTTTT. It translates to CASSLGQGSTGELFF.